The subject of this entry is one T cell receptor beta chain. This PCR relied on a set of 60 Vbeta primers and 13 Jbeta primers. Some clones are missing from TCRdb's copy, which holds only in-frame ones; the method was immunoSEQ multiplex PCR. Among around 130,000 clones, over 70% were seen once, and the ten largest hold approximately 2.1%. Trimming pared 2 bases from V and 6 bases from J, leaving 12 bases between. Per the germline V gene, CDR1 is SGHTS and CDR2 is YDEGEE. The CDR3 has 13 amino acids. This specimen comes from a study of cytomegalovirus exposure and HLA in healthy donors. Nominally healthy donors were sampled, though unrecorded immune exposures were likely.

Material for sequencing was PBMCs. The receptor comes from a woman aged 35 to 49 in good health and CMV-seropositive. J is TRBJ2-7 and V is TRBV5-8, with a tentative D call TRBD1 (6 bases). The CDR3 protein is CASSFRQVGEQYF. CDR3 bases: TGTGCCAGCAGCTTCCGACAGGTCGGCGAGCAGTACTTC.